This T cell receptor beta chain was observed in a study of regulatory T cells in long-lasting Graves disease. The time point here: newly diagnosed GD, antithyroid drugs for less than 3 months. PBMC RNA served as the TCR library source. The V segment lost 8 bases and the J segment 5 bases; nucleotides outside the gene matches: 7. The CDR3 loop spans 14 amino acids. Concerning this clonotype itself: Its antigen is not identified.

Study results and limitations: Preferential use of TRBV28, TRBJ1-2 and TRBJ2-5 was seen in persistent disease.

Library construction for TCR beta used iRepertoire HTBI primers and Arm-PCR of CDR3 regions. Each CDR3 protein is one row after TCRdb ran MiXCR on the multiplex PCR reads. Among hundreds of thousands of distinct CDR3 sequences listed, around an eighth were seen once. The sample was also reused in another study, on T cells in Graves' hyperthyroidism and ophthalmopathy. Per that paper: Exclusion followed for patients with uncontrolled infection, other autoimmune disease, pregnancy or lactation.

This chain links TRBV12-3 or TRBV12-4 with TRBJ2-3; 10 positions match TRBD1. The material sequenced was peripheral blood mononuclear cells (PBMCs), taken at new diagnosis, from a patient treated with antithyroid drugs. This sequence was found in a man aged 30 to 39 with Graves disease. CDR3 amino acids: CASLSRDRGDTQYF. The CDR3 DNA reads TGTGCCAGCCTATCCCGGGACAGGGGAGATACGCAGTATTTT.